A selection of T cell receptor beta chains follows, all from one sample in a study of regulatory T cells in long-lasting Graves disease. One entry per CDR3 protein results from TCRdb running MiXCR on the multiplex PCR reads. The profile shows about 460,000 distinct CDR3 sequences, about 20% of them singletons. The sample consisted of peripheral blood mononuclear cells (PBMCs), taken when the disease was refractory, from a patient treated with antithyroid drugs. The receptors stem from a female donor with Graves disease. CDR3s include the opening cysteine and the closing phenylalanine or tryptophan. The D gene is left open where the match is weak. For some rows the clone size is stated as once, few or many, or as a class when expanded; others skip it.

v_call	j_call	clone_size	d_call	cdr3_aa	cdr3_nt
TRBV28	TRBJ1-6	many	TRBD1	CASIDRGISPLHF	TGTGCCAGCATAGACAGGGGCATTTCACCCCTCCACTTT
TRBV20-1	TRBJ1-3	many	.	CSATSPGNTIYF	TGCAGTGCTACCAGCCCTGGAAACACCATATATTTT
TRBV6-1	TRBJ1-1	.	.	CASSRASQGTEAFF	TGTGCCAGCAGTAGGGCTTCACAGGGCACTGAAGCTTTCTTT
TRBV28	TRBJ1-1	many	.	CASRKTREGTEAFF	TGTGCCAGCAGGAAGACGCGGGAGGGGACTGAAGCTTTCTTT
TRBV7-2	TRBJ2-5	many	TRBD2	CASSQGGLGETQYF	TGTGCCAGCAGCCAGGGAGGGTTGGGAGAGACCCAGTACTTC
TRBV19	TRBJ1-2	many	.	CASSSGSYYGYTF	TGTGCCAGTAGTAGTGGCAGCTACTATGGCTACACCTTC
TRBV2	TRBJ2-1	.	.	CASRPGPPREQFF	TGTGCCAGCAGGCCGGGGCCACCGCGTGAGCAGTTCTTC
TRBV6-1	TRBJ2-7	many	TRBD1	CASLNRGEQYF	TGTGCCAGCCTTAACAGGGGCGAGCAGTACTTC
TRBV29-1	TRBJ2-7	.	.	CSVVHNSYEQYF	TGCAGCGTTGTGCACAACTCCTACGAGCAGTACTTC
TRBV20-1	TRBJ1-4	.	.	CSASRAPSLKLFF	TGCAGTGCTTCCCGGGCCCCCAGTCTCAAACTGTTTTTT
TRBV30	TRBJ2-2	few	.	CAWSVRHIGELFF	TGTGCCTGGAGTGTTCGACATATCGGGGAGCTGTTTTTT
TRBV6-1	TRBJ2-7	few	.	CASSPGGGSTHEQYF	TGTGCCAGCAGCCCAGGGGGCGGGAGCACCCACGAGCAGTACTTC
TRBV24-1	TRBJ2-4	many	.	CATSDGGSGAKNIQYF	TGTGCCACCAGTGATGGGGGTTCGGGAGCCAAAAACATTCAGTACTTC
TRBV19	TRBJ2-7	few	TRBD1	CASSPGQGKAYEQYF	TGTGCCAGTAGTCCCGGACAGGGAAAGGCCTACGAGCAGTACTTC
TRBV5-1	TRBJ1-2	.	.	CASSSTRRKNYGYTF	TGCGCCAGCAGCTCCACCCGACGGAAAAACTATGGCTACACCTTC
TRBV19	TRBJ1-6	.	.	CASRGSSGNSPLHF	TGTGCCAGTAGAGGATCCTCGGGTAATTCACCCCTCCACTTT
TRBV5-1	TRBJ1-4	.	.	CASSLEVGGGEKLFF	TGCGCCAGCAGCTTGGAGGTCGGAGGGGGTGAAAAACTGTTTTTT
TRBV7-2	TRBJ1-1	.	.	CASSLYGRAIPEAFF	TGTGCCAGCAGCTTATATGGCAGGGCGATTCCTGAAGCTTTCTTT
TRBV5-1	TRBJ2-3	few	.	CASSLGRTADTQYF	TGCGCCAGCAGCTTGGGCAGGACCGCAGATACGCAGTATTTT
TRBV6-1	TRBJ2-7	few	TRBD1	CASSEQGTGEQYF	TGTGCCAGCAGTGAACAGGGGACAGGCGAGCAGTACTTC
TRBV28	TRBJ2-5	many	TRBD1	CASSQGQTGFIEYF	TGTGCCAGCAGTCAGGGACAGACAGGTTTTATCGAGTACTTC
TRBV12-3/TRBV12-4	TRBJ2-5	many	TRBD2	CASSPGGGQETQYF	TGTGCCAGCAGTCCTGGGGGGGGCCAAGAGACCCAGTACTTC
TRBV28	TRBJ1-4	many	.	CASSAGSTNEKLFF	TGTGCCAGCAGTGCCGGGTCCACTAATGAAAAACTGTTTTTT
TRBV12-3/TRBV12-4	TRBJ1-5	many	.	CASSSDSINQPQHF	TGTGCCAGCAGTTCGGACAGCATCAATCAGCCCCAGCATTTT
TRBV6-4	TRBJ2-5	many	TRBD2	CASTEAGGRETQYF	TGTGCCAGCACCGAAGCGGGAGGGAGGGAGACCCAGTACTTC
TRBV6-1	TRBJ2-7	many	.	CASGWVNEQYF	TGTGCCAGTGGGTGGGTAAACGAGCAGTACTTC
TRBV20-1	TRBJ1-1	many	.	CSAGAGTEAFF	TGCAGTGCTGGCGCCGGAACTGAAGCTTTCTTT
TRBV6-2/TRBV6-3	TRBJ1-1	.	.	CASSQTVFTEAFF	TGTGCCAGCAGCCAGACAGTTTTTACTGAAGCTTTCTTT
TRBV6-2/TRBV6-3	TRBJ2-5	many	TRBD2	CASSYSPVSSGGETQYF	TGTGCCAGCAGTTACTCCCCGGTCTCTAGCGGGGGGGAGACCCAGTACTTC
TRBV2	TRBJ2-7	.	.	CASGKAEGAPYEQYF	TGTGCCAGCGGAAAAGCGGAGGGGGCCCCCTACGAGCAGTACTTC
TRBV7-8	TRBJ1-1	many	TRBD1	CASLRDRNTEAFF	TGTGCCAGCCTAAGGGACAGAAACACTGAAGCTTTCTTT
TRBV7-9	TRBJ2-1	few	.	CASSGTNYYNEQFF	TGTGCCAGCTCGGGGACAAACTATTACAATGAGCAGTTCTTC
TRBV30	TRBJ2-5	few	TRBD2	CAWTVGLAGKETQYF	TGTGCCTGGACTGTGGGACTAGCGGGGAAGGAGACCCAGTACTTC
TRBV28	TRBJ2-7	many	.	CASSALSNSYEQYF	TGTGCCAGCAGTGCCCTCAGCAACTCCTACGAGCAGTACTTC
TRBV29-1	TRBJ2-2	.	TRBD2	CSVDRGGTSGNTGELFF	TGCAGCGTTGACCGAGGGGGGACTAGCGGTAACACCGGGGAGCTGTTTTTT
TRBV5-1	TRBJ2-5	.	TRBD1	CASSLNFGTGGRETQYF	TGCGCCAGCAGCTTGAACTTCGGGACAGGGGGCCGGGAGACCCAGTACTTC
TRBV20-1	TRBJ1-5	.	.	CSAPFLCEEPQHF	TGCAGTGCTCCTTTTCTGTGTGAGGAGCCCCAGCATTTT
TRBV7-2	TRBJ1-1	.	.	CASSPQWGLNTEAFF	TGTGCCAGCAGCCCCCAATGGGGCCTCAACACTGAAGCTTTCTTT
TRBV19	TRBJ1-5	once	.	CASSIEGTTPKKPQHF	TGTGCCAGTAGTATTGAAGGGACAACTCCGAAAAAGCCCCAGCATTTT
TRBV5-5	TRBJ2-7	few	.	CASSLMGISNEQYF	TGTGCCAGCAGCTTAATGGGGATCAGCAACGAGCAGTACTTC
TRBV9	TRBJ1-4	many	.	CASSAGQGTYEKLFF	TGTGCCAGCAGCGCTGGCCAGGGGACCTATGAAAAACTGTTTTTT
TRBV7-2	TRBJ1-2	many	.	CASSTKGQGLGYTF	TGTGCCAGCAGCACAAAGGGGCAGGGCCTAGGCTACACCTTC
TRBV6-5	TRBJ1-4	many	TRBD1	CASSLGQGRLEKLFF	TGTGCCAGCAGTTTAGGACAGGGGAGACTTGAAAAACTGTTTTTT
TRBV30	TRBJ1-2	.	.	CASRIYGYTF	TGTGCCTCGCGGATATATGGCTACACCTTC
TRBV28	TRBJ1-6	many	.	CASSFVGGQDSPLHF	TGTGCCAGCAGTTTCGTTGGGGGCCAGGATTCACCCCTCCACTTT
TRBV7-9	TRBJ1-6	.	TRBD1	CASSPVGQGITTPLHF	TGTGCCAGCAGCCCAGTAGGACAGGGAATTACCACACCCCTCCACTTT
TRBV11-2	TRBJ1-5	few	.	CASSQGFINQPQHF	TGTGCCAGCAGTCAAGGGTTTATCAATCAGCCCCAGCATTTT
TRBV7-3	TRBJ2-7	many	TRBD2	CASSRGASGISSYEQYF	TGTGCCAGCAGCCGCGGGGCTAGCGGGATTTCCTCCTACGAGCAGTACTTC
TRBV20-1	TRBJ2-7	.	.	CSARDSLIPLREQYF	TGCAGTGCTAGAGACAGTCTTATCCCTCTGAGGGAGCAGTACTTC
TRBV28	TRBJ1-2	many	.	CASSSQGVEGYTF	TGTGCCAGCAGCTCACAGGGTGTGGAAGGCTACACCTTC
TRBV9	TRBJ2-7	.	TRBD2	CASSDGTSGVSYEQYF	TGTGCCAGCAGCGACGGGACTAGCGGGGTCTCCTACGAGCAGTACTTC
TRBV5-1	TRBJ2-3	.	.	CASSLGGQLSTDTQYF	TGCGCCAGCAGCTTGGGTGGACAGCTAAGCACAGATACGCAGTATTTT
TRBV2	TRBJ1-2	many	.	CASIGLPYGYTF	TGTGCCAGCATAGGCCTCCCTTATGGCTACACCTTC
TRBV28	TRBJ1-4	few	.	CASSPPQEVNEKLFF	TGTGCCAGCAGTCCCCCCCAGGAAGTTAATGAAAAACTGTTTTTT
TRBV6-5	TRBJ1-5	many	.	CASSYQDSSLAPQHF	TGTGCCAGCAGTTACCAGGACAGTAGCCTGGCGCCCCAGCATTTT
TRBV27	TRBJ1-2	many	.	CASSLSSDSYGYTF	TGTGCCAGCAGTCTCTCTTCGGACAGCTATGGCTACACCTTC
TRBV5-4	TRBJ1-1	once	TRBD1	CASSLGTGSTAFF	TGTGCCAGCAGCTTGGGGACAGGATCTACAGCTTTCTTT
TRBV19	TRBJ2-5	many	TRBD1	CASSISTGGETQYF	TGTGCCAGTAGTATTTCGACAGGGGGGGAGACCCAGTACTTC
TRBV24-1	TRBJ1-2	.	TRBD1	CATSPKGQGHRGYTF	TGTGCCACCAGTCCAAAGGGACAGGGGCACCGTGGCTACACCTTC